The source of this TCR beta chain is a study of vaccination and CD4 T cells after COVID-19. Treatment reported: roughly ten-day PBMC culture with coronavirus spike peptide pools or control peptides (ViraFEST assay). Oncomine TCR Beta short-read sequencing was applied to DNA from cultured CD4+ T cells. MiXCR, applied by TCRdb to the PCR reads, yields one record per CDR3 protein. The profile shows 15,000 to 20,000 distinct CDR3 sequences, around 44% of them singletons. Notes on this clonotype: Its target is unknown.

The sequence was obtained from a human donor who had recovered from COVID-19. This specimen was CD4+ T cells from blood, cultured in vitro, taken after SARS-CoV-2 vaccination.

The CDR3 is CASSLSYGTADGYTF. The CDR3 DNA reads TGTGCCAGCAGCTTATCGTACGGGACCGCAGATGGCTACACCTTC. The rearrangement uses TRBV7-2 and TRBJ1-2; D is perhaps TRBD1 (5 bases). The CDR3 has 15 residues. The germline V gene has CDR1 SGHTA and CDR2 FQGNSA. Trimming removed 2 bases from V and 6 bases from J, with 16 bases in between.